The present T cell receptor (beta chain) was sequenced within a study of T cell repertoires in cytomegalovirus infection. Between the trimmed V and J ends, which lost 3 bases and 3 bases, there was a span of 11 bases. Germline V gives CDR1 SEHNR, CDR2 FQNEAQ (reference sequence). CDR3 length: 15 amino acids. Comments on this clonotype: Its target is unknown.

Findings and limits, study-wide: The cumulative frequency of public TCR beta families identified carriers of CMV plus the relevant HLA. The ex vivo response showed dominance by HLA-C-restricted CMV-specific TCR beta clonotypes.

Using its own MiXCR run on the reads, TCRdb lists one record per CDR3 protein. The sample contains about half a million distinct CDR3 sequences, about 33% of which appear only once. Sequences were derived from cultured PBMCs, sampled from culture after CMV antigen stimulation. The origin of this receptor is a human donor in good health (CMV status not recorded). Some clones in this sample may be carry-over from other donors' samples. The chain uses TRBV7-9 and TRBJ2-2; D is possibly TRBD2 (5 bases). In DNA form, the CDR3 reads TGTGCCAGCAGCTTCCTGGAGAGGGACACCGGGGAGCTGTTTTTT. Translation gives CASSFLERDTGELFF.